What follows describes a single T cell receptor (beta chain). The CDR3 is made up of 15 amino acids. Germline V gene data show CDR1 as SGHRS and CDR2 as YFSETQ. Trimming at V came to 1 base and at J to 1 base, leaving 3 bases not matched to a gene. As processed by the authors: By means of reference gene primer amplification, nucleated cell counts were estimated. The table came from immunoSEQ multiplex PCR; TCRdb's copy has only in-frame clones and leaves some out. The V and J calls and clone size are taken from that table; D and trimming were inferred from the DNA. Among 40,000 to 50,000 clones, around 81% were seen once, and the ten largest hold 30% to 45%. This specimen comes from a study of blood T cell repertoires in COVID-19. Overall study context: Researchers got acute and convalescent COVID-19 samples from the United States, Italy and Spain. PBMCs, B-cell-depleted T cells, or T cells were the source of the cDNA or gDNA that made up the material.

The sample comprised peripheral blood. J is TRBJ1-1 and V is TRBV5-1; 8 bases map to TRBD1. The TCR was taken from a man aged 40-50 years with active or convalescent COVID-19. The CDR3 region is CASSLMGQENTEAFF. The CDR3 nucleotides are TGCGCCAGCAGCTTGATGGGACAGGAGAACACTGAAGCTTTCTTT. The whole variable domain, remainder taken from reference TRBV5-1 and TRBJ1-1, is KAGVTQTPRYLIKTRGQQVTLSCSPISGHRSVSWYQQTPGQGLQFLFEYFSETQRNKGNFPGRFSGRQFSNSRSEMNVSTLELGDSALYLCASSLMGQENTEAFFGQGTRLTVV.